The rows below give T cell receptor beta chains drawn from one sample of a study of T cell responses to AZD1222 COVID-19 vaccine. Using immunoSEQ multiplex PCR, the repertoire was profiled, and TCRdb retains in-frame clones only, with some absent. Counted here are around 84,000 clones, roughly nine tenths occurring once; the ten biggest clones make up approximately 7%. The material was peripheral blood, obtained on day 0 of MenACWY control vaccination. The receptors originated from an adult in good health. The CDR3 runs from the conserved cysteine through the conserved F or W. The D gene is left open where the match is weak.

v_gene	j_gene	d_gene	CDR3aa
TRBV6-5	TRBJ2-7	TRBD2	CASRPPGLAYEQYF
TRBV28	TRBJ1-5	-	CAISRGSNQPQHF
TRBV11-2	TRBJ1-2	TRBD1	CASSLGNRGFNYGYTF
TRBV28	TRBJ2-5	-	CASSSQQETQYF
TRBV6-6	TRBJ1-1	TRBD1	CASTLPGDRKATEAFF
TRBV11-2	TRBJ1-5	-	CASSLGNGRNQPQHF
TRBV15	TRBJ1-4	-	CATSTWTTEKLFF
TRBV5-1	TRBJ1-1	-	CASSLVPGNTEAFF
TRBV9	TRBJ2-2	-	CASSVDPPGLVSGELFF
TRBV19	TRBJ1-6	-	CASSPFRANNNSPLHF
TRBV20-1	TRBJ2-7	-	CSASGDTTYEQYF
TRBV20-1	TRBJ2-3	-	CSANTDTQYF
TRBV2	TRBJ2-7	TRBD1	CAIRQGADEQYF
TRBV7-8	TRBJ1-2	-	CASRSPGRDYGYTF
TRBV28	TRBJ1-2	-	CASSFGQHYGYTF
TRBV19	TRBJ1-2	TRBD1	CASSQGGHGYTF
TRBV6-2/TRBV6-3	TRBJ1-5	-	CASSQDIVGIQPQHF
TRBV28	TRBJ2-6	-	CASKTGGAALGGANVLTF
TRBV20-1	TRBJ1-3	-	CSASGRSGNTIYF
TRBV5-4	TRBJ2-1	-	CASSLWNNEQFF
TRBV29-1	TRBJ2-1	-	CSVEVGTIYNEQFF
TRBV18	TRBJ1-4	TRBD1	CASSRTGTGAGEKLFF
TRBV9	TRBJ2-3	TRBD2	CASSEGTSGRAWADTQYF
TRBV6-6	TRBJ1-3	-	CASSFAQGNTIYF
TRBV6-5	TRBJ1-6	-	CASKGFEGRDSPLHF
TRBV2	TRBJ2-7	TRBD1	CASSEVAAGGREQYF
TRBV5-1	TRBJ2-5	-	CASSQIGSNRETQYF